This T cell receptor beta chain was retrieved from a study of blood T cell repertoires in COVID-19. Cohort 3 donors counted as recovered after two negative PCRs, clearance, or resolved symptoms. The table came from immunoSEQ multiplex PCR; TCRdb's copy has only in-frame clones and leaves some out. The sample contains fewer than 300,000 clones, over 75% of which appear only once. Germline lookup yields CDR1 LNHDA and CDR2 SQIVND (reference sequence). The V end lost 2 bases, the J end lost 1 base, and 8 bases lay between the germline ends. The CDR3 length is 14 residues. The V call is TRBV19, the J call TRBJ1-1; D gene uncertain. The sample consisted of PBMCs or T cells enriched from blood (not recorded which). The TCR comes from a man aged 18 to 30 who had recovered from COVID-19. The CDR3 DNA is TGTGCCAGTAGTATACTCCCAGGGAACACTGAAGCTTTCTTT. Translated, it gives CASSILPGNTEAFF.